The clone carrying this T cell receptor (beta chain) was seen only a few times. The data are from a study of early T cells in non-severe SARS-CoV-2 infection. Germline V CDR1 and CDR2: SNHLY, FYNNEI. The CDR3 covers 16 residues. V lost 2 bases and J lost 1, with 9 bases in between. In TCRdb, the 5' RACE reads were re-called with MiXCR into one record per CDR3 protein. The sample includes over 60,000 distinct CDR3 sequences, around 12% seen only once; the top ten take about 2.5%. This clonotype was sampled from an adult who was a healthcare worker with PCR-confirmed SARS-CoV-2 infection or an uninfected control (not recorded which). This chain uses TRBV2 with TRBJ2-6; no clear D. The sequenced sample was whole blood, obtained at baseline. Written as DNA, the CDR3 is TGTGCCAGCAGTGAAAGTGGTCCTTCTGGGGCCAACGTCCTGACTTTC. Amino acids: CASSESGPSGANVLTF.